The clone carrying this T cell receptor beta chain was counted at least ten times. Via MiXCR, TCRdb re-called the reads, giving one row per CDR3 protein. Found here are about 240,000 distinct CDR3 sequences, more than 25% of them singletons; the top ten hold under 9.5%. This record comes from a study of kidney transplant recipient with SARS-CoV-2 infection. Germline V lookup: CDR1 SGHTS, CDR2 YDEGEE. The CDR3 covers 16 residues. Deletions cut 7 bases from V and 4 bases from J, with 23 bases between. V gene TRBV5-8 combines with J gene TRBJ1-2, with a tentative D call TRBD1 (6 bases). This material consisted of a blood sample, taken at baseline and between days 110 and 120 from a kidney transplant recipient. The sequence was collected from a male patient between 25 and 39 years old who had COVID-19 and was a kidney transplant recipient. A subset of T cells may come from the graft donor. The CDR3 spells CASGTCHPRKTYGYTF. The CDR3 DNA is TGTGCCAGCGGGACATGTCATCCACGAAAGACCTATGGCTACACCTTC. Combining the CDR3 with reference TRBV5-8 and TRBJ1-2 gives the whole variable domain EAGVTQSPTHLIKTRGQQATLRCSPISGHTSVYWYQQALGLGLQFLLWYDEGEERNRGNFPPRFSGRQFPNYSSELNVNALELEDSALYLCASGTCHPRKTYGYTFGSGTRLTVV.